This entry lists 10 T cell receptor beta chains sequenced from one sample in a study of post-analysis software for immune sequencing data. Whole-study results and caveats: Among about 5 TRBV segments more frequent in patients than controls were TRBV5-6, TRBV5-1 and TRBV20-1.

No antigen has been assigned to these receptors. The TCR beta cDNA libraries carried unique molecular identifiers. TCRdb reprocessed the PCR reads via MiXCR and lists one record per CDR3 protein. The sample includes 650,000 to 900,000 distinct CDR3 sequences, 35% to 55% of them seen just once. Sequencing was done on a sample of blood. Receptor source: a girl aged 5 to 17 with multiple sclerosis.

This clonotype was detected a few times. The chain uses TRBV10-3 and TRBJ2-6; perhaps TRBD1 as D (5 bases). This CDR3 comprises 17 residues. CDR1 ENHRY and CDR2 SYGVKD come from the germline V gene. V was pared by 5 bases and J by 1 base, with 15 bases between. The CDR3 coding sequence is TGTGCCATCAGTCCAGGGTTCCCAGGGTCTGGGGCCAACGTCCTGACTTTC. It codes for CAISPGFPGSGANVLTF.

This clonotype has a handful of counts. The chain joins TRBV12-3 or TRBV12-4 to TRBJ1-2; tentative D call: TRBD1 (5 bases). CDR3 size: 14 residues. With 6 bases removed from V and 4 bases from J, the gap between germline ends came to 15 bases. Written as DNA, the CDR3 is TGTGCCAGCAGCCCAGGGTCCCACTTCTATGGCTACACCTTC. Its protein product is CASSPGSHFYGYTF.

This chain links TRBV10-3 with TRBJ2-2; the D is unclear. The CDR3 is 14 amino acids. Looked up from germline, CDR1 is ENHRY and CDR2 is SYGVKD. Trimming took 5 bases from V and 4 from J, leaving 11 bases between them. The CDR3 nucleotides are TGTGCCATCAGTTATGACTTACTCACCGGGGAGCTGTTTTTT. Its translation: CAISYDLLTGELFF.

The J gene is TRBJ2-7, the V gene TRBV7-9; either TRBD1 or TRBD2 may fit D (6 bases each). The CDR3 is 16 amino acids. The germline CDR1 and CDR2 sequences are SEHNR and FQNEAQ (reference sequence). The V end was cut by 5 bases, the J end by 0 bases, with 17 bases between. The CDR3 reads CASSESGALGSYEQYF. The CDR3 region has the DNA TGTGCCAGCAGCGAATCGGGGGCGTTAGGCTCCTACGAGCAGTACTTC. Full variable domain (missing parts from reference TRBV7-9 and TRBJ2-7): DTGVSQNPRHKITKRGQNVTFRCDPISEHNRLYWYRQTLGQGPEFLTYFQNEAQLEKSRLLSDRFSAERPKGSFSTLEIQRTEQGDSAMYLCASSESGALGSYEQYFGPGTRLTVT.

Regarding this clonotype: It is likely a read error, because the conserved phenylalanine at the end of the CDR3 is missing. The V and J genes are TRBV5-1 and TRBJ2-5, with 7 bases matching TRBD1. V shed 3 bases, J shed 4 bases, and the junction held 6 bases outside the gene matches. The V gene's germline CDR1 is SGHRS and CDR2 YFSETQ. This CDR3 is built from 14 residues. CDR3 in DNA: TGCGCCAGCAGCTCGACAGGGAGTCCAGAGACCCAGTACTGC. Encoded protein: CASSSTGSPETQYC.

V and J are TRBV9 and TRBJ2-5, with 7 nucleotides matching TRBD2. Losses at the gene ends were 4 bases for V and 5 bases for J; bases not matched to a gene: 11. Germline assignment: CDR1 SGDLS and CDR2 YYNGEE. The CDR3 is 15 residues long. The CDR3 sequence is CASSTQGLVWETQYF. The CDR3, as DNA: TGTGCCAGCAGCACCCAAGGACTAGTGTGGGAGACCCAGTACTTC. Combining the CDR3 with reference TRBV9 and TRBJ2-5 gives the whole variable domain DSGVTQTPKHLITATGQRVTLRCSPRSGDLSVYWYQQSLDQGLQFLIQYYNGEERAKGNILERFSAQQFPDLHSELNLSSLELGDSALYFCASSTQGLVWETQYFGPGTRLLVL.

In this sample, this clonotype turned up a few times. This chain connects TRBV9 to TRBJ1-1; D is unclear. Trimming stripped 3 bases from V and 1 base from J, with 16 bases between. The CDR3 loop spans 16 amino acids. Looked up from germline, CDR1 is SGDLS and CDR2 is YYNGEE. The CDR3 region is CASSGLTGMGNTEAFF. The CDR3 nucleotides read TGTGCCAGCAGCGGATTGACTGGGATGGGGAACACTGAAGCTTTCTTT.

The CDR3 sequence: CASSQVVEGIGANYGYTF. DNA of the CDR3: TGTGCCAGCAGCCAAGTAGTCGAGGGAATAGGAGCTAACTATGGCTACACCTTC. The genes are TRBV3-1 and TRBJ1-2, with D unclear. The CDR3 is made up of 18 amino acids. CDR1 is LGHDT and CDR2 is YNNKEL in the germline V gene (reference sequence). V was clipped by 1 base and J by 0 bases, with 18 bases between them.

This chain joins TRBV4-2 and TRBJ1-5; unclear D gene. The CDR3 contains 14 residues. Trimming removed 1 base from V and 1 base from J, with 5 bases in between. Germline assignment: CDR1 LGHNA and CDR2 YNFKEQ. The CDR3 protein is CASSQGNSNQPQHF. The CDR3 DNA is TGTGCCAGCAGCCAAGGGAACAGCAATCAGCCCCAGCATTTT.

In this sample, this clonotype turned up a few times. V gene TRBV7-2 combines with J gene TRBJ2-7; TRBD1 or TRBD2 may be the D gene (6 bases each). Germline V gene data show CDR1 as SGHTA and CDR2 as FQGNSA. CDR3 length equals 14 residues. V was pared by 4 bases and J by 2 bases, with 12 bases between. Here the CDR3 reads CASSSHGGPYEQYF. CDR3 nucleotides: TGTGCCAGCAGCTCGCATGGGGGGCCCTACGAGCAGTACTTC.